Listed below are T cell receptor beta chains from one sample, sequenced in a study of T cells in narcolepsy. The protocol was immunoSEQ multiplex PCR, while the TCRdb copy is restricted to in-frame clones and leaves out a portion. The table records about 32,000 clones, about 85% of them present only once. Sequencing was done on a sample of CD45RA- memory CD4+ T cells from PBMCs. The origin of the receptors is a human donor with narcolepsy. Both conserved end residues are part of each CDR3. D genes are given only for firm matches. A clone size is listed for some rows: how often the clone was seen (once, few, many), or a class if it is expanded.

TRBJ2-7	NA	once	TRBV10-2	TGCGCCACCCCGACCGGGACGGCGACCTACGAGCAGTACTTC	CATPTGTATYEQYF
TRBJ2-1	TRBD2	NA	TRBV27	TGTGCCACCCCGGGGGGTAGGAATCCTGGGGAGCAGTTCTTC	CATPGGRNPGEQFF
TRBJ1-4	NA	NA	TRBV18	TGTGCCAGCTCACCGGCACCCCTCGCGGCAACTAATGAAAAACTGTTTTTT	CASSPAPLAATNEKLFF
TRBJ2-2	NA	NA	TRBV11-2	TGTGCCAGCAGCCTGGCAGGGGGGCGGCAAACCGGGGAGCTGTTTTTT	CASSLAGGRQTGELFF
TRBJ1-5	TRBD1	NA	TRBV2	TGTGCCAGCAGTTTTGGACAGGCCAATCAGCCCCAGCATTTT	CASSFGQANQPQHF
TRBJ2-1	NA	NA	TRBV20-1	TGCAGTGCTAGTACCCCTGGGGAGCAGTTCTTC	CSASTPGEQFF
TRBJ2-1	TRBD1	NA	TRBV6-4	TGTGCCAGCAGTCGTCAGGGGGCTGTCAATGAGCAGTTCTTC	CASSRQGAVNEQFF
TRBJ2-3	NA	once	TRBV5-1	TGCGCCAGCAGCTTGGATTCTGGGGCAGATACGCAGTATTTT	CASSLDSGADTQYF
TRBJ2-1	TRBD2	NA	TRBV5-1	TGCGCCAGCAGCTTGGAAGCGGGAGGATTCAATGAGCAGTTCTTC	CASSLEAGGFNEQFF
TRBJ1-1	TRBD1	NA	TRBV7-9	TGTGCCAGCAGTTACGGACAGGGAACTGAAGCTTTCTTT	CASSYGQGTEAFF
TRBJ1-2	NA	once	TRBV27	TGTGCCAGCAGTTTATTTGGTCCTCCCTATGGCTACACCTTC	CASSLFGPPYGYTF
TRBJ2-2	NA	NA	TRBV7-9	TGTGCCAGCAGCTTCGGCGGGACCGGGGAGCTGTTTTTT	CASSFGGTGELFF
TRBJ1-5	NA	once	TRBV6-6	TGTGCCAGCAGTTGGTCAAATAGCAATCAGCCCCAGCATTTT	CASSWSNSNQPQHF
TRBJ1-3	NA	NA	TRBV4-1	TGCGCCAGCAGCCAAGATGTGCAGGTGGGAGGAAACACCATATATTTT	CASSQDVQVGGNTIYF
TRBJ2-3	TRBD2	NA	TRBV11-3	TGTGCCAGCAGTGGACTAGCGGGAGGTATAGATACGCAGTATTTT	CASSGLAGGIDTQYF
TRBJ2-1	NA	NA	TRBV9	TGTGCCAGCACCGAAGGGGCCGGGATGACCTACAATGAGCAGTTCTTC	CASTEGAGMTYNEQFF
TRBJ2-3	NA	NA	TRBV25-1	TGTGCCAGCAGTCTGGGGGGGGCGCTTGCAGATACGCAGTATTTT	CASSLGGALADTQYF
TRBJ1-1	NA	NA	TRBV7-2	TGTGCCAGCAGCTTAGACGCCCGGAACACTGAAGCTTTCTTT	CASSLDARNTEAFF
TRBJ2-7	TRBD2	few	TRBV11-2	TGTGCCAGCAGCCGCGGGAGGGCCATGTACGAGCAGTACTTC	CASSRGRAMYEQYF
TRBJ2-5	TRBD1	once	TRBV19	TGTGCCAGTAGTATCCAACAGGGGCACTCAGAGACCCAGTACTTC	CASSIQQGHSETQYF
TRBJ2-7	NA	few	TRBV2	TGTGCCAGCAGCGCCTGGGGGAAGGGTTACGAGCAGTACTTC	CASSAWGKGYEQYF
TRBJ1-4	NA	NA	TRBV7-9	TGTGCCAGCAGGGTTACAATTGCAACTAATGAAAAACTGTTTTTT	CASRVTIATNEKLFF
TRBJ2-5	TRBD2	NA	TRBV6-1	TGTGCCAGCAGTGAGAGAGGACTAGCGCCGGGGGAGCAGTACTTC	CASSERGLAPGEQYF
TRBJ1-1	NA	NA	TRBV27	TGTGCCAGCAGTTCGCCCGGCACTGAAGCTTTCTTT	CASSSPGTEAFF
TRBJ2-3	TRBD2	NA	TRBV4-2	TGTGCCAGCAGCCAAGATAAGCGGGAGTGGAGCACAGATACGCAGTATTTT	CASSQDKREWSTDTQYF
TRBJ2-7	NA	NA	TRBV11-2	TGTGCCAGCAGCTTAGTAGGAGGGGTCGAGCAGTACTTC	CASSLVGGVEQYF
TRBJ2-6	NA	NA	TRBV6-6	TGTGCCGGGAGACCGGCTGGGGCCAACGTCCTGACTTTC	CAGRPAGANVLTF
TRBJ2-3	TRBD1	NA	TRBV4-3	TGCGCCAGCAGCCAAGATCAGGGCTACAGGGGGTTCTCTAGCACAGATACGCAGTATTTT	CASSQDQGYRGFSSTDTQYF
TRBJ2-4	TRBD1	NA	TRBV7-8	TGTGCCAGCAGCTTAGGAGGCAGGTTTGAGGGGGCTTCGAACATTCAGTACTTC	CASSLGGRFEGASNIQYF
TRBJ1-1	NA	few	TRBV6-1	TGTGCCAGCAGTGGAATCTCTCGTCGGGGGGGAACCAGGACTGAAGCTTTCTTT	CASSGISRRGGTRTEAFF
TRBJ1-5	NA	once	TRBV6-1	TGTGCCAGCATCCAGGGGATTGGCAATCAGCCCCAGCATTTT	CASIQGIGNQPQHF